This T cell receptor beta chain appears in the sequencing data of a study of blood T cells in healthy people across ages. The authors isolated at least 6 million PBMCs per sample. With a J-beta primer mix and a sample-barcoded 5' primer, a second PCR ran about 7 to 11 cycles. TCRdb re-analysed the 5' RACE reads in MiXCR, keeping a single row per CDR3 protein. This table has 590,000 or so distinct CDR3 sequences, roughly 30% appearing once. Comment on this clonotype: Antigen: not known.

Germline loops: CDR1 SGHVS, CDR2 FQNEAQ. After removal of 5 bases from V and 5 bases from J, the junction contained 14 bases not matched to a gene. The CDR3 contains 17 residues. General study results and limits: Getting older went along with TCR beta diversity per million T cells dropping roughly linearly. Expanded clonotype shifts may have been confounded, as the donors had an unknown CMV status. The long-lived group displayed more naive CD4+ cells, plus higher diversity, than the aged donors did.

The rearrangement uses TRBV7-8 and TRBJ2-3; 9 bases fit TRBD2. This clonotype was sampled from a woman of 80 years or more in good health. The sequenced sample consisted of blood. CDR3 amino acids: CASSPPERGARGDTQYF. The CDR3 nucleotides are TGTGCCAGCAGCCCCCCGGAGCGGGGGGCCCGGGGAGATACGCAGTATTTT.